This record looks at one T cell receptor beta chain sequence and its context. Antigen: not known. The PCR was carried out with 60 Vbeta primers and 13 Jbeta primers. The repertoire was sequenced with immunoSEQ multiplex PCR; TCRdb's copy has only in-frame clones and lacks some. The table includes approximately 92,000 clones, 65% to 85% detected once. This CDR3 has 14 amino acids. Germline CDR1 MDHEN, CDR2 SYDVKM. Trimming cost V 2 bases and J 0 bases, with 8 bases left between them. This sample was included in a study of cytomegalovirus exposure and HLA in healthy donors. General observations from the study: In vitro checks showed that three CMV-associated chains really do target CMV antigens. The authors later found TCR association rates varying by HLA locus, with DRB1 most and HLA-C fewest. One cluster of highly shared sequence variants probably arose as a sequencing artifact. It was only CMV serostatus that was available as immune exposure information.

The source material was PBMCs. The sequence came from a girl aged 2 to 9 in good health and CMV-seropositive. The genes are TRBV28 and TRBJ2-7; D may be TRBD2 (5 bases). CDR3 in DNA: TGTGCCAGCAGTTTACCGGGAAGCTCCTACGAGCAGTACTTC. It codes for CASSLPGSSYEQYF.